The 29 T cell receptor beta chains below come from one sample, sequenced in a study of blood T cell repertoires in COVID-19. Repertoires were generated with immunoSEQ multiplex PCR, while TCRdb's copy carries only in-frame clones and drops some. Here the sample spans about 250,000 clones, about nine tenths being singletons. Material: PBMCs or T cells enriched from blood (not recorded which). These receptors were obtained from a young woman who had recovered from COVID-19.

This clone was picked up a small number of times. V and J are TRBV27 and TRBJ2-7; 7 nucleotides agree with TRBD1. The CDR3 extends over 14 amino acids. V dropped 6 bases and J dropped 4; count of bases not matched to a gene: 9. Germline values: CDR1 MNHEY, CDR2 SMNVEV (reference sequence). In DNA form, the CDR3 reads TGTGCCAGCAGAGGGGGCAGGATCGGGTACGAGCAGTACTTC. Protein sequence: CASRGGRIGYEQYF.

J is TRBJ2-5 and V is TRBV3-1 (or the pseudogene TRBV3-2); D unclear. The CDR3 has 14 residues. V gave up 1 base and J gave up 2 bases, with 8 bases separating them. Looked up from germline, CDR1 is LGHDT and CDR2 is YNNKEL (reference sequence). The CDR3: CASSQGTQQETQYF. The CDR3 DNA sequence: TGTGCCAGCAGCCAAGGTACACAACAAGAGACCCAGTACTTC.

The rearrangement joins TRBV10-3 to TRBJ1-3; TRBD1 might be the D (5 bases). Per the germline V gene, CDR1 is ENHRY and CDR2 is SYGVKD. The CDR3 covers 14 residues. V gave up 7 bases and J gave up 1 base, with 11 bases separating them. DNA of the CDR3: TGTGCCATCACCCCTTCAGGGTCTGGAAACACCATATATTTT. It encodes CAITPSGSGNTIYF.

The chain couples TRBV12-3 or TRBV12-4 to TRBJ2-1; TRBD1 might be the D (6 bases). Trimming pared 8 bases from V and 10 bases from J, leaving 12 bases between. CDR3 length: 11 residues. CDR3 in amino acids: CASGLDREQFF. In DNA form, the CDR3 reads TGTGCCAGCGGACTTGACAGGGAGCAGTTCTTC.

The chain joins TRBV5-4 to TRBJ1-4; D perhaps matches TRBD1 (5 bases). Germline CDR1 SGHNT, CDR2 YYREEE (reference sequence). V was cut by 0 bases and J by 5 bases, with 8 bases left in between. This CDR3 has 14 residues. The CDR3 here is CASSLGGGNEKLFF. CDR3 in DNA: TGTGCCAGCAGCTTGGGGGGGGGAAATGAAAAACTGTTTTTT. Full variable domain (rest looked up from reference TRBV5-4 and TRBJ1-4): ETGVTQSPTHLIKTRGQQVTLRCSSQSGHNTVSWYQQALGQGPQFIFQYYREEENGRGNFPPRFSGLQFPNYSSELNVNALELDDSALYLCASSLGGGNEKLFFGSGTQLSVL.

The chain has TRBV9 and TRBJ1-3; tentatively, D is TRBD1 (6 bases). Trimming left V 3 bases short and J 4 bases short, with 17 bases between. Germline lookup yields CDR1 SGDLS and CDR2 YYNGEE. The CDR3 loop spans 16 amino acids. CDR3 DNA sequence: TGTGCCAGCAGCGCCGAGCTAAGGGGGTTCGGAAACACCATATATTTT. It encodes CASSAELRGFGNTIYF. The full variable domain, completed using reference TRBV9 and TRBJ1-3, is DSGVTQTPKHLITATGQRVTLRCSPRSGDLSVYWYQQSLDQGLQFLIQYYNGEERAKGNILERFSAQQFPDLHSELNLSSLELGDSALYFCASSAELRGFGNTIYFGEGSWLTVV.

This clone appeared a single time. CDR3 sequence: CASSFAGMNTEAFF. The CDR3 DNA reads TGTGCCAGCAGCTTTGCAGGCATGAACACTGAAGCTTTCTTT. This chain connects TRBV7-2 to TRBJ1-1; D remains ambiguous. V lost 3 bases, J lost 0 bases, and 8 bases lay in between. This CDR3 has 14 residues. Germline V gene data show CDR1 as SGHTA and CDR2 as FQGNSA.

This rearrangement joins TRBV6-5 to TRBJ2-2; 7 bases match TRBD2. J was trimmed by 5 bases and V by 7 bases; bases with no gene match: 10. From germline, CDR1 is MNHEY and CDR2 SVGAGI. This CDR3 is 15 amino acids long. CDR3 sequence: CASKNRDYITGELFF. The CDR3 nucleotides are TGTGCCAGCAAGAATCGGGACTACATAACCGGGGAGCTGTTTTTT.

This chain joins TRBV6-4 and TRBJ2-3; 9 nucleotides align to TRBD2. The length of the CDR3 is 16 residues. The junction had 9 bases not matched to a gene; V was cut back by 3 bases and J by 5 bases. The germline CDR1 and CDR2 sequences are MRHNA and SNTAGT. The CDR3 loop reads CASSESAGGVGDTQYF. DNA for the CDR3: TGTGCCAGCAGTGAAAGCGCGGGAGGGGTAGGAGATACGCAGTATTTT.

V and J are TRBV2 and TRBJ2-7; D is ambiguous. Germline V gene lookup returns CDR1 SNHLY and CDR2 FYNNEI. Trimming took off 4 bases at V and 9 bases at J, with 10 bases between the two ends. This CDR3 is 11 amino acids long. CDR3 sequence reads: CASSADLVQYF. DNA of the CDR3: TGTGCCAGCAGTGCCGACTTGGTGCAGTACTTC.

This chain links TRBV19 with TRBJ1-1; 7 bases match TRBD1. CDR3 length: 13 residues. The junction had 5 bases not matched to a gene; V was cut back by 0 bases and J by 10 bases. Germline CDR1 is LNHDA and CDR2 is SQIVND (reference sequence). The CDR3 coding sequence is TGTGCCAGTAGTATAGAGCGGACAGGAACAGCTTTCTTT. It translates to CASSIERTGTAFF.

CDR3 loop: CASRTRTGMNTEAFF. In nucleotides, the CDR3 is TGTGCCAGCAGGACAAGGACAGGGATGAACACTGAAGCTTTCTTT. This rearrangement joins TRBV27 to TRBJ1-1, with 8 bases aligning to TRBD1. This CDR3 has 15 amino acids. CDR1 is MNHEY and CDR2 is SMNVEV in the germline V gene (reference sequence). J was trimmed by 0 bases and V by 6 bases; bases with no gene match: 6.

The chain recombines TRBV19 with TRBJ2-2; no firm D call. V gave up 1 base and J gave up 4 bases, with 13 bases separating them. This CDR3 comprises 16 residues. Germline assignment: CDR1 LNHDA and CDR2 SQIVND (reference sequence). This CDR3 is CASSIAVRPSTGELFF. Here the CDR3 DNA reads TGTGCCAGTAGTATAGCGGTGCGGCCCTCCACCGGGGAGCTGTTTTTT.

The CDR3 protein is CASSVNSGSRETQYF. DNA of the CDR3: TGTGCCAGCAGTGTCAATAGCGGGAGTAGGGAGACCCAGTACTTC. The chain joins TRBV27 to TRBJ2-5, with TRBD2 matching 9 bases. Germline trimming cut 5 bases from V and 5 bases from J; bases unmatched to any gene: 9. Germline V gives CDR1 MNHEY, CDR2 SMNVEV (reference sequence). CDR3 length equals 15 residues.

This clone appeared a single time. V gene TRBV24-1 combines with J gene TRBJ2-5; 8 bases match TRBD2. V shed 3 bases, J shed 5 bases, and the junction held 16 bases outside the gene matches. This CDR3 contains 18 residues. Germline V gene data show CDR1 as KGHDR and CDR2 as SFDVKD. The CDR3 here is CATSDPPPWAGGMETQYF. CDR3 nucleotide sequence: TGTGCCACCAGTGATCCCCCCCCATGGGCGGGGGGAATGGAGACCCAGTACTTC.

The gene calls are TRBV6-2 or TRBV6-3 and TRBJ2-7; 10 bases align to TRBD1. Germline CDR1 and CDR2: MNHEY and SVGEGT. CDR3 length equals 12 residues. The ends lost 5 bases at V and 6 bases at J; junction bases unmatched: 1. CDR3 bases: TGTGCCAGCAGTCGGACAGGGGGCGAGCAGTACTTC. Encoded protein: CASSRTGGEQYF.

The chain combines TRBV20-1 with TRBJ1-1; 8 bases agree with TRBD1. The CDR3 covers 19 residues. Per the germline V gene, CDR1 is DFQATT and CDR2 is SNEGSKA (reference sequence). Losses at the gene ends were 3 bases for V and 0 bases for J; bases not matched to a gene: 18. CDR3 DNA: TGCAGTGCTAGTCGGGCAGGGGGCGCCGGGGACATCATGAACACTGAAGCTTTCTTT. This sequence encodes CSASRAGGAGDIMNTEAFF.

In the case of this clone: The same CDR3 also results from other DNA sequences found in this sample. The chain links TRBV27 to TRBJ1-3; TRBD1 is a possible D gene (5 bases). Deletions cut 2 bases from V and 0 bases from J, with 5 bases between. The CDR3 covers 14 residues. Germline V CDR1 and CDR2: MNHEY, SMNVEV (reference sequence). The CDR3 reads CASSLDSSGNTIYF. The CDR3 region has the DNA TGTGCCAGCAGTTTAGACAGCTCTGGAAACACCATATATTTT.

The chain employs TRBV9 and TRBJ2-3; the D gene is possibly TRBD1 (6 bases). Trimming shortened V by 1 base and J by 5 bases, and 11 bases separated the two germline ends. CDR3 length: 14 residues. The germline V gene has CDR1 SGDLS and CDR2 YYNGEE. The CDR3 sequence is CASSVHFRGDTQYF. The DNA for the CDR3 is TGTGCCAGCAGCGTACATTTCAGGGGAGATACGCAGTATTTT.

This rearrangement joins TRBV28 to TRBJ2-3; possibly TRBD2 for D (5 bases). V was shortened by 3 bases and J by 11 bases, with 9 bases between the two germline ends. Germline CDR1 and CDR2: MDHEN and SYDVKM. The CDR3 runs to 11 residues. This CDR3 is CASSFGGQQYF. The CDR3 DNA is TGTGCCAGCAGTTTTGGAGGCCAGCAGTATTTT.

The J gene is TRBJ1-2, the V gene TRBV5-8, with 9 positions matching TRBD1. This CDR3 comprises 15 residues. With V trimmed by 8 bases and J by 5 bases, 13 bases remained unmatched. CDR1 SGHTS and CDR2 YDEGEE come from the germline V gene. CDR3 amino acids: CARTRARTGVYGYTF. The DNA for the CDR3 is TGTGCCAGGACCCGGGCCCGGACAGGGGTATATGGCTACACCTTC. The full variable domain, in which reference TRBV5-8 and TRBJ1-2 provide the parts outside the CDR3, is EAGVTQSPTHLIKTRGQQATLRCSPISGHTSVYWYQQALGLGLQFLLWYDEGEERNRGNFPPRFSGRQFPNYSSELNVNALELEDSALYLCARTRARTGVYGYTFGSGTRLTVV.

In this sample, this clone turned up a few times. The V call is TRBV4-1, the J call TRBJ2-5; possibly TRBD1 for D (5 bases). CDR1 MGHRA and CDR2 YSYEKL come from the germline V gene. Trimming left V 6 bases short and J 5 bases short, with 16 bases between. The CDR3 runs to 14 residues. CDR3 residues: CASRPQGALETQYF. In DNA, the CDR3 is TGCGCCAGCAGACCTCAAGGGGCGCTGGAGACCCAGTACTTC.

In its sample, this clone was seen once. The CDR3 coding sequence is TGTGCCAGCAGACTAGCGGGAGGACTTACGCAGTATTTT. Its translation: CASRLAGGLTQYF. The rearrangement links TRBV25-1 to TRBJ2-3; TRBD2 matches 12 bases. The CDR3 covers 13 residues. Germline V gene sequence: CDR1 MGHDK, CDR2 SYGVNS. V was pared by 6 bases and J by 8 bases, with 3 bases of the junction left unmatched.

This chain connects TRBV9 to TRBJ1-2; weak D call: TRBD1 (5 bases). The CDR3 consists of 15 residues. Germline V gene lookup returns CDR1 SGDLS and CDR2 YYNGEE. V shed 4 bases and J shed 4 bases, with 17 bases lying between them. The CDR3 region is CASSPDAAQGYGYTF. CDR3 sequence (DNA): TGTGCCAGCAGCCCGGACGCCGCCCAGGGCTATGGCTACACCTTC. The whole variable domain, filled in from reference TRBV9 and TRBJ1-2, reads DSGVTQTPKHLITATGQRVTLRCSPRSGDLSVYWYQQSLDQGLQFLIQYYNGEERAKGNILERFSAQQFPDLHSELNLSSLELGDSALYFCASSPDAAQGYGYTFGSGTRLTVV.

This chain connects TRBV6-5 to TRBJ2-3; 7 bases are shared with TRBD1. This CDR3 comprises 12 residues. CDR1 is MNHEY, CDR2 SVGAGI, per germline. V dropped 6 bases and J dropped 8; count of bases not matched to a gene: 5. This chain's CDR3 is CASRRQGATQYF. The DNA of the CDR3 is TGTGCCAGCAGGAGACAGGGTGCTACGCAGTATTTT.

This chain links TRBV29-1 with TRBJ2-6; TRBD1 matches at 9 bases. This CDR3 has 18 residues. After removal of 0 bases from V and 3 bases from J, the junction contained 9 bases not matched to a gene. Germline V gene lookup returns CDR1 SQVTM and CDR2 ANQGSEA. This CDR3 reads CSVEDRDRAEFGANVLTF. The CDR3 DNA is TGCAGCGTTGAAGACCGGGACAGGGCAGAGTTTGGGGCCAACGTCCTGACTTTC.

CDR3 bases: TGTGCCAGCAGCTTAATCTTCCAGACTGAAGCTTTCTTT. Translation: CASSLIFQTEAFF. V and J are TRBV11-2 and TRBJ1-1; D gene uncertain. Trimming took off 2 bases at V and 5 bases at J, with 9 bases between the two ends. CDR3 length: 13 amino acids. From germline, CDR1 is SGHAT and CDR2 FQNNGV.

The chain uses TRBV5-1 and TRBJ1-4; possibly TRBD1 for D (6 bases). The CDR3 is 15 amino acids. Germline CDR1 is SGHRS and CDR2 is YFSETQ. Trimming left V 5 bases short and J 8 bases short, with 19 bases between. The CDR3 DNA reads TGCGCCAGCAGAAACTCTGGGGGCCGAGAAGAAAAACTGTTTTTT. It translates to CASRNSGGREEKLFF.

The J gene is TRBJ1-2, the V gene TRBV24-1; 7 nucleotides agree with TRBD1. Looked up from germline, CDR1 is KGHDR and CDR2 is SFDVKD. This CDR3 spans 12 amino acids. The trim removed 7 bases at V and 8 bases at J, leaving 6 bases unmatched. CDR3 coding DNA: TGTGCCACCAGGCAGGCCAGGGGGGGCTACACCTTC. Its translation: CATRQARGGYTF.